This TCR beta chain is drawn from a study of memory CD4+ T cells and cytomegalovirus serostatus. The sort gate was single viable CD3+CD4+CD8-CD45RO+ cells for memory CD4+ T cells. Positive selection with CD4 microbeads enriched total CD4+ T cells. The protocol was immunoSEQ multiplex PCR, while the TCRdb copy is restricted to in-frame clones and leaves out a portion. The sample has around 30,000 clones, about 75% seen once. J lost 3 bases, V lost 9 bases, and 7 bases had no gene match. The CDR3 covers 14 residues. Germline CDR1 and CDR2: LNHDA and SQIVND (reference sequence). The sequencing sample was made of memory CD4+ T cells from blood. The clonotype originates from an adult in good health and CMV-seronegative. Some clones in this sample may be carry-over from other donors' samples. This chain joins TRBV19 and TRBJ2-5; 10 positions agree with TRBD1. The CDR3 loop is CASRDRGVKETQYF. Written as DNA, the CDR3 is TGTGCCAGCCGGGACAGGGGTGTTAAAGAGACCCAGTACTTC.